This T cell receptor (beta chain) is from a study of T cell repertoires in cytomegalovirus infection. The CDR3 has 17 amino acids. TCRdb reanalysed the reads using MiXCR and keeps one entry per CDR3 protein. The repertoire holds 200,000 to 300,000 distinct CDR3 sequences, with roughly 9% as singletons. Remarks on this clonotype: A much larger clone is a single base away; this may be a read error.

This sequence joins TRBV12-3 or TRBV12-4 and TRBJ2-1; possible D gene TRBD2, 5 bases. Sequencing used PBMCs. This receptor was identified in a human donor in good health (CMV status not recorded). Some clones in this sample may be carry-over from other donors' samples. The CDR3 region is CASSQRRTGNSYNEEFF. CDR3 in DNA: TGTGCCAGCAGTCAACGAAGGACGGGAAACTCCTACAATGAGGAGTTCTTC.